Listed below are T cell receptor beta chains from one sample, sequenced in a study of T cells in Graves' hyperthyroidism and ophthalmopathy. TCRdb re-analysed the multiplex PCR reads in MiXCR, keeping a single row per CDR3 protein. The sample has a few hundred thousand distinct CDR3 sequences, just over 45% seen once; the top ten hold around 7.7%. Source material: peripheral blood or thyroid tissue (not recorded which). All receptors come from a woman younger than 35 with Graves' hyperthyroidism. The CDR3 runs from the conserved cysteine through the conserved F or W. D genes are given only for firm matches. The listing skips clone size in some rows; elsewhere it reads once, few, many or a size class.

v_gene	j_gene	d_gene	abundance	CDR3nt	CDR3aa
TRBV7-6	TRBJ2-5	NA	many	TGTGCCAGCAGCCCGCGGCCCGACAGGATAAGGACCCAGTACTTC	CASSPRPDRIRTQYF
TRBV29-1	TRBJ2-5	NA	NA	TGCGGCGTTGAAGAGCCGGGGCAAGAGACCCAGTACTTC	CGVEEPGQETQYF
TRBV10-3	TRBJ1-1	NA	NA	TGTGCCATTGGACTGCCCACTGAAGCTTTCTTT	CAIGLPTEAFF
TRBV6-6	TRBJ2-6	NA	many	TGTGCCAGCAGACCCGACCTCACAAGCTCTGGGGCCAACGTCCTGACTTTC	CASRPDLTSSGANVLTF
TRBV4-2	TRBJ2-2	NA	NA	TGTGCCAGCAGCAACCGGGACATCCGGACCGGGGAGCTGCTTTTT	CASSNRDIRTGELLF
TRBV7-6	TRBJ1-1	NA	once	TGTGCCAGCAGCGCACAGGGACACACTGAAGCTTTCTTT	CASSAQGHTEAFF
TRBV19	TRBJ1-4	NA	many	TGTGCCAGTAGTTCGAATGAAAAACTGTTTTTT	CASSSNEKLFF
TRBV11-2	TRBJ2-5	TRBD2	many	TGTGCCAGCAGCCCCGGACTAGCGGAAAGGGCCAGGGAGACCCAGTACTTC	CASSPGLAERARETQYF
TRBV2	TRBJ1-5	NA	NA	TGTGCCAGCAGTGTCGGTGGGCAGGGACATCAGCCCCAGCATTTT	CASSVGGQGHQPQHF
TRBV9	TRBJ1-1	NA	many	TGTGCCAGCAGCGTGGTAGGGAGCACTGAAGCTTTCTTT	CASSVVGSTEAFF
TRBV7-2	TRBJ2-5	NA	NA	TGTGCTAGCAGCTCCCCGGGACTTGGGACGATCGGGGAGACCCAGTACTTC	CASSSPGLGTIGETQYF
TRBV4-1	TRBJ1-6	NA	many	TGCGCCAACAGCTACCCGTCTCCCGTGCCTAATTCACCCCTCCACTTT	CANSYPSPVPNSPLHF
TRBV7-9	TRBJ1-1	TRBD1	NA	TGTGCCAGCAGCCTTGGGACAGCCTTCTTT	CASSLGTAFF
TRBV27	TRBJ2-7	TRBD1	few	TGTGCCAGCAGTCCTCTACAGGGGGCTTCCGAGCAGTACTTC	CASSPLQGASEQYF
TRBV6-1	TRBJ1-5	TRBD1	many	TGTGCCAGCAGCCGAATCCGGACAGGGGAATGGCAGCCCCAGCATTTT	CASSRIRTGEWQPQHF
TRBV10-3	TRBJ1-1	TRBD1	once	TGTGCCATCAGTGTAGGGGGCGAGACGAACACTGAAGCTTTCTTT	CAISVGGETNTEAFF
TRBV20-1	TRBJ1-1	NA	NA	TGCAGTGCCAGCAGTGACGAGGGGGATCTGAACACTGAAGCTTTCTTT	CSASSDEGDLNTEAFF
TRBV20-1	TRBJ1-2	NA	many	TGCAGTGCTGCCCGACAGCCATATGGCTACACCTTC	CSAARQPYGYTF
TRBV9	TRBJ2-5	NA	many	TGTGCCAGCAGCGAAAACAGCCCTCTGGGAGAGACCCAGTACTTC	CASSENSPLGETQYF
TRBV5-1	TRBJ1-5	TRBD1	many	TGCGCCACCAAAGTCCCCGGACAGGGGGTGGACAATCAGCCCCAGCATTTT	CATKVPGQGVDNQPQHF
TRBV12-3/TRBV12-4	TRBJ2-5	NA	NA	TGTGCCAGCAGTTTATCACTGGAAGAGACCCAGTACTTC	CASSLSLEETQYF
TRBV7-8	TRBJ1-1	NA	many	TGTGCCAGCAGCTTACGAGGGCATTACACTGAAGCTTTCTTT	CASSLRGHYTEAFF
TRBV29-1	TRBJ2-5	TRBD2	many	TGCAGCGTTTCCGGGACTAGCTGGGGGCAAGAGACCCAGTACTTC	CSVSGTSWGQETQYF
TRBV5-6	TRBJ1-5	NA	many	TGTGCCAGCAGCAAAAGCAATCAGCCCCAGCATTTT	CASSKSNQPQHF
TRBV6-6	TRBJ1-2	NA	many	TGTGCCAGCAGCCATGACTATAGCCACTATGGCTACACCTTC	CASSHDYSHYGYTF
TRBV4-2	TRBJ1-2	NA	many	TGTGCCAGCAGCCAGGCCGGGCAGGCATACTATGGCTACACCTTC	CASSQAGQAYYGYTF
TRBV7-2	TRBJ1-1	NA	many	TGTGCCAGCAAGAAAGGGGGGCGGATGAACACTGAAGCTTTCTTT	CASKKGGRMNTEAFF
TRBV10-3	TRBJ2-3	TRBD2	many	TGTGCCATCAGTGAGAACCAGTCTAGCGGGAGTAGCACAGATACGCAGTATTTT	CAISENQSSGSSTDTQYF
TRBV7-8	TRBJ1-5	TRBD1	many	TGTGCCAGCAGCGTAGAGGGACAGGCTGGGGAGCCCCAGCATTTT	CASSVEGQAGEPQHF
TRBV9	TRBJ2-3	TRBD2	NA	TGTGCCAGCAGCGTTACGACTAGCGGAGTCACAGATACGCAGTATTTT	CASSVTTSGVTDTQYF
TRBV29-1	TRBJ1-4	TRBD1	many	TGCAGCGTGGACAGGGGTGAAAAACTGTTTTTT	CSVDRGEKLFF
TRBV29-1	TRBJ1-2	NA	NA	TGCAGCGTAGAGGGGGGCCCAGGGGTTGGCTACACCTTC	CSVEGGPGVGYTF
TRBV12-3/TRBV12-4	TRBJ2-1	NA	NA	TGTGCCAGCAGGGAGGACAATGAGCAGTTCTTC	CASREDNEQFF
TRBV7-2	TRBJ2-5	NA	NA	TGTGCCAGCAGCTTAGCAAGAGCCAGGGGCAAAGAGACCCAGTACTTC	CASSLARARGKETQYF
TRBV19	TRBJ2-5	NA	NA	TGTGCCAGTAGTATGTGGTCAGGGGAAGAGACCCAGTACTTC	CASSMWSGEETQYF
TRBV29-1	TRBJ1-3	NA	few	TGCAGCGTTGGGGGGGCAGTACTGAACACCATATATTTT	CSVGGAVLNTIYF
TRBV2	TRBJ2-5	NA	many	TGTGCCAGCAGGGGAGAGACCCAGTACTTC	CASRGETQYF
TRBV7-3	TRBJ2-2	TRBD2	many	TGTGCCAGCAGCTTGGGACTAGCGGGAGGAGGGGAGCTGTTTTTT	CASSLGLAGGGELFF
TRBV18	TRBJ2-5	TRBD1	many	TGTGCCAGCTCAGCCGGGACAGCGCAAGAGACCCAGTACTTC	CASSAGTAQETQYF
TRBV7-6	TRBJ2-5	TRBD2	NA	TGTGCCAGCAGCCCCACTCCTAGCGGTGAGACCCAGTACTTC	CASSPTPSGETQYF
TRBV10-3	TRBJ2-7	NA	NA	TGTGCCATCAGTGAGTCAGCGGGTGAGCAGTACTTC	CAISESAGEQYF
TRBV2	TRBJ1-2	NA	NA	TGTGCCAGCAGTGAGGCGGGACGCTACACCTTC	CASSEAGRYTF
TRBV7-2	TRBJ1-5	TRBD1	many	TGTGCCAGCAGCGTGACAGGGAGGGGTCAGCCCCAGCATTTT	CASSVTGRGQPQHF
TRBV6-6	TRBJ2-2	NA	many	TGTGCCAGCAGTTACGGGAGCACCGGGGAGCTGTTTTTT	CASSYGSTGELFF
TRBV30	TRBJ1-2	NA	NA	TGTGCCTGGAGTCAGCGGGTGAGCTATGGCTACACCTTC	CAWSQRVSYGYTF
TRBV7-3	TRBJ2-5	NA	many	TGTGCCAGCAGCCCTACCGGGACACCACAAGAGACCCAGTACTTC	CASSPTGTPQETQYF
TRBV12-3/TRBV12-4	TRBJ2-7	NA	many	TGTGCCAGCAGTCCTATGGCGGTCCGCTCCTACGAGCAGTACTTC	CASSPMAVRSYEQYF
TRBV20-1	TRBJ2-7	TRBD2	NA	TGCAGTGCTAAAGCTACAGGGGTGGTAGCGGGAGGGCCTGTACGGTTCTTC	CSAKATGVVAGGPVRFF
TRBV7-7	TRBJ2-5	NA	NA	TGCGCCAGCAGCCAGGCCCTGGGGACCCAGTACTTC	CASSQALGTQYF
TRBV29-1	TRBJ1-1	NA	many	TGCAGCGTTGAAGCCGGCATGTCGAACACTGAAGCTTTCTTT	CSVEAGMSNTEAFF